The sequence of this T cell receptor (beta chain) was determined in a study of identical twins. Overall study results and limits: The study found that models underestimated out-of-frame TCR alpha sharing in monozygotic twins. Twin-shared out-of-frame alpha sequences showed excess low generation probability. The same donors were not followed; conclusions instead depended on cross-sectional statistical analysis. Memory repertoires lacked the insertion deficit that abundant cord blood beta clonotypes showed.

This clonotype was picked up a small number of times. Its specificity is not known. MiXCR, run by TCRdb on the 5' RACE reads, gives a single entry per CDR3 protein. The sample holds 1.5 million or so distinct CDR3 sequences; about 31% are singletons and the top ten take 0.25% to 0.3%. J lost 1 base, V lost 4 bases, and 9 bases had no gene match. This CDR3 is 16 amino acids long. From germline, CDR1 is SGHRS and CDR2 YFSETQ. The sequence came from a newborn girl in good health. The chain is built from TRBV5-1 and TRBJ1-1; 8 bases match TRBD1. Input material: cord blood. The CDR3 nucleotides are TGCGCCAGCAGCCCTTTTACAGGGGGACCGAACACTGAAGCTTTCTTT. Residues: CASSPFTGGPNTEAFF.